The 16 T cell receptor beta chains in this list originate from one sample, sequenced in a study of regulatory T cells in long-lasting Graves disease. Time point described: newly diagnosed GD, antithyroid drugs for less than 3 months. PBMCs were the source of the RNA used for TCR sequencing. Library construction for TCR beta used iRepertoire HTBI primers and Arm-PCR of CDR3 regions. A single record per CDR3 protein comes from TCRdb applying MiXCR to the multiplex PCR reads. Of about 540,000 distinct CDR3 sequences listed, roughly 14% are singletons. The sample was also reused in another study, on T cells in Graves' hyperthyroidism and ophthalmopathy.

The sequences come from peripheral blood mononuclear cells (PBMCs), collected at new diagnosis, from a patient treated with antithyroid drugs. The receptors stem from a man aged 30 to 45 with Graves disease.

This clonotype occurred many times. The chain couples TRBV12-3 or TRBV12-4 to TRBJ1-2; D unclear. V shed 4 bases and J shed 5 bases, with 11 bases lying between them. The CDR3 is 13 amino acids. CDR3 in amino acids: CASSSTRGYGYTF. The CDR3 DNA reads as TGTGCCAGCAGTTCCACGCGAGGGTATGGCTACACCTTC.

This sequence joins TRBV3-1 and TRBJ2-7; TRBD2 agrees at 14 bases. V lost 4 bases to trimming and J lost 4 bases; unmatched junction nucleotides: 6. This CDR3 is 16 amino acids long. The germline V gene encodes CDR1 LGHDT and CDR2 YNNKEL (reference sequence). This CDR3 is CASSPGTSGSRYEQYF. The DNA of the CDR3 is TGTGCCAGCAGCCCGGGGACTAGCGGGAGTCGGTACGAGCAGTACTTC.

This clonotype was found many times. The chain links TRBV27 to TRBJ1-4; D possibly corresponds to TRBD1 (5 bases). The CDR3 is made up of 16 amino acids. Germline-derived CDR1 and CDR2 are MNHEY and SMNVEV (reference sequence). V shed 6 bases and J shed 8 bases, with 22 bases lying between them. In DNA, the CDR3 is TGTGCCAGCAGCCCCGGGGGGGGAGAACTCTTCGAAAAACTGTTTTTT. Protein product: CASSPGGGELFEKLFF.

This clonotype was seen repeatedly, ten times or more. Germline and junction disagree at one end, which may indicate a read error. V is TRBV12-3 or TRBV12-4 and J is TRBJ2-3; TRBD2 matches at 8 bases. The CDR3 loop spans 16 amino acids. The CDR3 region is CASSLWSGSPTHTQYF. CDR3 DNA sequence: TGTGCCAGCAGTCTCTGGAGCGGGAGCCCCACACATACGCAGTATTTT.

The J gene is TRBJ2-3, the V gene TRBV6-4, with TRBD1 matching 7 bases. V shed 6 bases, J shed 6 bases, and the junction held 9 bases outside the gene matches. The CDR3 is made up of 14 amino acids. Germline V gene lookup returns CDR1 MRHNA and CDR2 SNTAGT. The CDR3: CASRRQGGLDTQYF. CDR3 in DNA: TGTGCCAGCAGGAGACAGGGTGGACTTGATACGCAGTATTTT.

As to this clonotype: A clone one base away is much larger, so this may be a read error. The CDR3 region has the DNA TGCGCCAGCAGGAGTGCAGGGGGTAATTTAGACGAGCAGTACTTC. Its translation is CASRSAGGNLDEQYF. This chain uses TRBV5-1 with TRBJ2-7, with TRBD1 identical over 7 bases. There are 15 residues in the CDR3. Germline trimming cut 5 bases from V and 5 bases from J; bases unmatched to any gene: 13. The germline V gene encodes CDR1 SGHRS and CDR2 YFSETQ. The whole variable domain, remainder taken from reference TRBV5-1 and TRBJ2-7, is KAGVTQTPRYLIKTRGQQVTLSCSPISGHRSVSWYQQTPGQGLQFLFEYFSETQRNKGNFPGRFSGRQFSNSRSEMNVSTLELGDSALYLCASRSAGGNLDEQYFGPGTRLTVT.

For this clonotype: A clone one base away is much larger, so this may be a read error. V gene TRBV9 combines with J gene TRBJ2-7; D not certain. This CDR3 contains 15 residues. V was shortened by 2 bases and J by 2 bases, with 14 bases between the two germline ends. Germline V gene lookup returns CDR1 SGDLS and CDR2 YYNGEE. The CDR3 region has the DNA TGTGCCAGCAGCGTGGCTACAGAAGCCACCTACGAGCAGTACTTC. It is translated as CASSVATEATYEQYF.

This clonotype was seen repeatedly, ten times or more. The CDR3 loop reads CATSTDEGRERDEQFF. CDR3 coding DNA: TGTGCCACCAGCACCGACGAGGGGCGGGAGAGGGATGAGCAGTTCTTC. V usage is TRBV15 and J usage is TRBJ2-1, with 7 nucleotides matching TRBD2. The germline CDR1 and CDR2 sequences are LNHNV and YYDKDF (reference sequence). The CDR3 contains 16 residues. V shed 4 bases, J shed 8 bases, and the junction held 14 bases outside the gene matches.

This clonotype has ten or more counts. V is TRBV12-5 and J is TRBJ2-3; 7 nucleotides match TRBD1. The V and J ends lost 5 bases and 5 bases, in that order; junction bases with no gene match: 7. The germline V gene has CDR1 LGHNT and CDR2 FRNRAP. This CDR3 comprises 14 residues. CDR3 bases: TGTGCTAGTGGTCGGGACAGCCATGGAGATACGCAGTATTTT. Translation: CASGRDSHGDTQYF.

V is TRBV7-9 and J is TRBJ2-3, with D possibly being TRBD1 (5 bases). V was clipped by 6 bases and J by 0 bases, with 16 bases between them. The germline CDR1 and CDR2 sequences are SEHNR and FQNEAQ (reference sequence). The length of the CDR3 is 16 residues. Here the CDR3 reads CASRLDTTSSTDTQYF. The DNA for the CDR3 is TGTGCCAGCAGGCTGGACACAACCTCTAGCACAGATACGCAGTATTTT.

Regarding this clonotype: This may arise from a read error, as a much more abundant clone is one base away. V gene TRBV7-9 combines with J gene TRBJ2-1; D is perhaps TRBD1 (5 bases). CDR1 is SEHNR, CDR2 FQNEAQ, per germline (reference sequence). This CDR3 is built from 14 residues. The CDR3 protein is CASSLQGANNGQFF. Here the CDR3 DNA reads TGTGCCAGCAGCTTACAAGGGGCTAACAATGGGCAGTTCTTC.

The chain recombines TRBV6-5 with TRBJ2-1; D is tentatively TRBD1 or TRBD2 (6 bases each). With 4 bases removed from V and 5 bases from J, the gap between germline ends came to 18 bases. Germline CDR1 reads MNHEY; CDR2 reads SVGAGI. The CDR3 loop spans 16 amino acids. CDR3 sequence: CASSLYVGGPHNEQFF. The CDR3 nucleotides read TGTGCCAGCAGTTTATATGTCGGGGGCCCCCACAATGAGCAGTTCTTC.

The CDR3 region has the DNA TGTGCCAGCAGCCTAGCGGGGCTCCCAGGGACCCAGTACTTC. The encoded protein is CASSLAGLPGTQYF. This chain connects TRBV14 to TRBJ2-5; 8 bases map to TRBD2. The CDR3 has 14 residues. The V gene end was trimmed by 4 bases and the J gene end by 7 bases; junction bases not matched to a gene: 8. Germline CDR1 reads SGHDN; CDR2 reads FVKESK.

The rearrangement links TRBV20-1 to TRBJ2-5; TRBD2 agrees at 10 bases. The J call may be in error: the DNA end matches TRBJ2-1 better. CDR1 and CDR2 (germline): DFQATT, SNEGSKA (reference sequence). The CDR3 consists of 15 residues. The CDR3 DNA reads TGCAGTGCTAGGGACACTAGCGGGAAGTACAATGAGCAGTTCTTC. It yields the protein CSARDTSGKYNEQFF.

This clonotype was seen more than once but under ten times. This sequence joins TRBV12-3 or TRBV12-4 and TRBJ2-3, with 7 bases identical to TRBD2. This CDR3 comprises 15 residues. With V trimmed by 7 bases and J by 4 bases, 11 bases remained unmatched. This CDR3 reads CASTLRDGGADTQYF. The DNA of the CDR3 is TGTGCCAGCACCCTCAGGGATGGGGGGGCAGATACGCAGTATTTT.

This clonotype appeared many times. The chain has TRBV9 and TRBJ1-1; the match to TRBD1 covers 8 bases. V lost 3 bases, J lost 0 bases, and 4 bases stayed unmatched. Per the germline V gene, CDR1 is SGDLS and CDR2 is YYNGEE. This CDR3 region has 15 residues. The CDR3 sequence is CASSERQGLNTEAFF. CDR3 coding DNA: TGTGCCAGCAGCGAGCGACAGGGGTTGAACACTGAAGCTTTCTTT.